Included here is one T cell receptor (beta chain) sequence, with context. The data are from a study of shared clonotypes between healthy human individuals. The germline V and J ends were trimmed by 2 bases and 5 bases, with 13 bases remaining between them. CDR1 is SGHNT and CDR2 is YYREEE in the germline V gene (reference sequence). CDR3 length: 14 residues. Produced via immunoSEQ multiplex PCR; TCRdb's table is partial and in-frame only. The sample contains a few million clones, around 90% of which appear only once. This chain joins TRBV5-4 and TRBJ2-5; perhaps D is TRBD1 or TRBD2 (5 bases each). The sample was naive CD4+ T cells from PBMCs. Subset meaning: CD45RA+ positively selected. The source of this sequence is a man between 18 and 29 years old in good health. Some clones in this sample may be carry-over from other donors' samples. The DNA for the CDR3 is TGTGCCAGCAGCTTAGGTCCGTGGGACGAGACCCAGTACTTC. It encodes CASSLGPWDETQYF.